This T cell receptor (beta chain) was captured in a study of blood T cell repertoires in COVID-19. Study information: In each case, the material was cDNA or gDNA derived from T cells, B-cell-depleted T cells, or PBMCs.

Study processing details: Amplification with reference gene primers provided the estimates of nucleated cell counts. Clones were sequenced by immunoSEQ multiplex PCR, and TCRdb holds only the in-frame ones, with some missing. V, J and clone size reflect that table, while D and trimming were determined from the DNA. The repertoire holds around 190,000 clones, with about four fifths as singletons. It was during active infection that Seattle patients were enrolled and then longitudinally followed. This CDR3 spans 13 amino acids. Germline V gives CDR1 LGHNA, CDR2 YNFKEQ. After removal of 4 bases from V and 4 bases from J, the junction contained 3 bases not matched to a gene.

This clonotype was sampled from a woman aged 40 to 50 with COVID-19, enrolled during active disease. Sample: peripheral blood. The rearrangement uses TRBV4-2 and TRBJ1-1; 7 positions agree with TRBD1. The CDR3 here is CASSRTGATEAFF. The CDR3 DNA reads TGTGCCAGCAGCCGAACAGGGGCCACTGAAGCTTTCTTT.